The rows below give T cell receptor beta chains drawn from one sample of a study of low-dose radiotherapy and immunotherapy resistance in tumors. TCRdb re-called the reads through MiXCR, storing one row per CDR3 protein. The data contain 45,000 or so distinct CDR3 sequences, about 25% of them singletons. Sequencing was performed on PBMCs, taken after low-dose radiotherapy plus immunotherapy. Source of these receptors: a male donor with prostate cancer. Both conserved end residues are part of each CDR3. The D gene is left open where the match is weak. Not all rows give a size; the values are once, few, many and, for expanded clones, a class.

V gene,J gene,clone size,D gene,CDR3 DNA,CDR3 protein
TRBV7-2,TRBJ2-6,many,NA,TGTGCCAGCAGCCGGAGGACGGCCGTCCTGACTTTC,CASSRRTAVLTF
TRBV12-2,TRBJ1-2,many,NA,TGTGCAAGTCGCTTAGCCGGGGGGCCCGGGGGCTATGGCTACACCTTC,CASRLAGGPGGYGYTF
TRBV20-1,TRBJ2-3,many,NA,TGCAGTGCCGTGGGGGCCCTCAGGGCCCCAGATACGCAGTATTTT,CSAVGALRAPDTQYF
TRBV5-5,TRBJ1-5,many,TRBD1,TGTGCCAGCAGCTCCAAACCGGGACAGGGGAATCAGCCCCAGCATTTT,CASSSKPGQGNQPQHF
TRBV19,TRBJ1-1,many,NA,TGTGCCAGTAGTATTCAGGCGAGTGGCCCTGAAGCTTTCTTT,CASSIQASGPEAFF
TRBV27,TRBJ2-7,many,TRBD1,TGTGCCAGCAGTCCCGGGACAGCAGTAGAACGCGAGCAGTACTTC,CASSPGTAVEREQYF
TRBV2,TRBJ2-7,many,TRBD1,TGTGCCAGCAGAGAACAGGGGGGAAGTATCCAGCAGTACTTC,CASREQGGSIQQYF
TRBV2,TRBJ1-2,NA,NA,TGTGCCAGCAGAAGGACAGACTATGGCTACACCTTC,CASRRTDYGYTF
TRBV6-2/TRBV6-3,TRBJ2-1,many,TRBD2,TGTGCCAGCAGTCAGCGGGGGCGGAGCGGTGAGCAGTTCTTC,CASSQRGRSGEQFF
TRBV14,TRBJ2-5,many,NA,TGTGCCAGCAGCCAAGTTTCCGAGACCCAGTACTTC,CASSQVSETQYF
TRBV18,TRBJ1-1,many,NA,TGTGCCAGCTCACCAGTCCTACAGGCGAACACTGAAGCTTTCTTT,CASSPVLQANTEAFF
TRBV5-4,TRBJ1-5,NA,NA,TGTGCCAGCAGCTTGGATCCAGGGGCAGTTGAGCCCCAGCATTTT,CASSLDPGAVEPQHF
TRBV27,TRBJ2-1,NA,NA,TGTGCCAGCAGTTTATCCCACAATGAGCAGTTCTTC,CASSLSHNEQFF
TRBV5-1,TRBJ1-2,NA,NA,TGCGCCAGCAGACCGGGAACACTCTATGGCTACACCTTC,CASRPGTLYGYTF
TRBV18,TRBJ2-1,many,NA,TGTGCCAGCTCACCACCACGGGTTACATCCTACAATGAGCAGTTCTTC,CASSPPRVTSYNEQFF
TRBV29-1,TRBJ2-1,many,NA,TGCAGCGTAGATGACAGGTTCAGCTCCTACAATGAGCAGTTCTTC,CSVDDRFSSYNEQFF
TRBV20-1,TRBJ1-5,NA,NA,TGCAGTGCAAGGAGTAATCAGGGGCTTAGCAATCAGCCCCAGCATTTT,CSARSNQGLSNQPQHF
TRBV6-5,TRBJ2-3,many,NA,TGTGCCAGCAGCCCTCCCCCGGGGTGGGGCACAGATACGCAGTATTTT,CASSPPPGWGTDTQYF
TRBV2,TRBJ2-3,many,NA,TGTGCCAGCAGTCTGTTAGCGAATACGCAGTATTTT,CASSLLANTQYF
TRBV15,TRBJ2-1,many,TRBD2,TGTGCCACCAGCAGAGTGAGGGCGGGAGCCGGGGGGAATGAGCAGTTCTTC,CATSRVRAGAGGNEQFF
TRBV6-2/TRBV6-3,TRBJ2-6,NA,NA,TGTGCCAGCAGGAACAGGGTCAACTCTGGGGCCAACGTCCTGACTTTC,CASRNRVNSGANVLTF
TRBV20-1,TRBJ2-7,once,TRBD2,TGCAGTGCTGTACCTCCGGACTTCCCGCCGGGACTAGATCGCTACGAGCAGTACTTC,CSAVPPDFPPGLDRYEQYF
TRBV13,TRBJ2-7,once,NA,TGTGCCAGCAGCCCCCCCCTGGGGTCCTACGAGCAGTACTTC,CASSPPLGSYEQYF
TRBV4-2,TRBJ1-2,NA,NA,TGTGCCAGCAGCCAAGATTCAGGGGAAGGCTATGGCTACACCTTC,CASSQDSGEGYGYTF
TRBV5-4,TRBJ2-5,NA,TRBD2,TGTGCCAGCAGCATTGGGGGACTAGCGGGAGAGGTGACCCAGTACTTC,CASSIGGLAGEVTQYF
TRBV19,TRBJ2-7,many,TRBD2,TGTGCCAGTAGTTTCCAGCGGGGGACTCTCTATGAGCAGTACTTC,CASSFQRGTLYEQYF
TRBV5-1,TRBJ2-1,NA,TRBD1,TGCGCCAGCAGCGCCTCCGGGACAGGGGGCTTCTATGAGCAGTTCTTC,CASSASGTGGFYEQFF
TRBV4-1,TRBJ1-5,many,TRBD1,TGCGCCAGCAGCCAAGAATTTGTACAGGGGGCGAGTTATCAGCCCCAGCATTTT,CASSQEFVQGASYQPQHF
TRBV3-1,TRBJ2-1,NA,NA,TGTGCCAGCAGCCCCGGACCTCGCGAGCAGTTCTTC,CASSPGPREQFF
TRBV28,TRBJ2-1,many,NA,TGTGCCAGTAATCTAGCTACGTCTTACAATGAGCAGTTCTTC,CASNLATSYNEQFF
TRBV4-2,TRBJ2-3,many,TRBD2,TGTGCCAGCAGCGGAGGACTAGCGGGAGGAACAGATACGCAGTATTTT,CASSGGLAGGTDTQYF
TRBV20-1,TRBJ2-1,many,TRBD2,TGCAGTGCTGGTTCGGGTGGCGGGAGCTCCTACAATGAGCAGTTCTTC,CSAGSGGGSSYNEQFF
TRBV4-2,TRBJ2-3,many,NA,TGTGCCAGCAGCCAAGATCTTGCGGCCGGAGTGACAGATACGCAGTATTTT,CASSQDLAAGVTDTQYF
TRBV5-1,TRBJ2-1,NA,TRBD2,TGCGCCAGCAGCTTGGTGCCTAGCGGGACCTACTCCTACAATGAGCAGTTCTTC,CASSLVPSGTYSYNEQFF
TRBV19,TRBJ1-6,NA,NA,TGTGCCAGTAGTATAGAGGGAGTCTCCGTCAATTCACCCCTCCACTTT,CASSIEGVSVNSPLHF
TRBV6-2/TRBV6-3,TRBJ1-2,many,TRBD1,TGTGCCAGCAGTCTCCGGACAGGGGAGACCTATGGCTACACCTTC,CASSLRTGETYGYTF
TRBV24-1,TRBJ2-5,many,NA,TGTGCCACCAGTGATTGGGGAGAATACCAAGAGACCCAGTACTTC,CATSDWGEYQETQYF
TRBV6-8,TRBJ1-1,many,NA,TGTGCCAGCAGGTGGGGAGGCCGGAAAACTGAAGCTTTCTTT,CASRWGGRKTEAFF
TRBV11-2,TRBJ1-2,NA,NA,TGTGCCAGCAGCCCCCGGACATCAGGAGGCTACACCTTC,CASSPRTSGGYTF
TRBV4-3,TRBJ2-5,NA,NA,TGCGCCAGCAGCCTCGTACCACTACTACTAGGAGGGGAGACCCAGTACTTC,CASSLVPLLLGGETQYF
TRBV28,TRBJ1-2,many,TRBD1,TGTGCCAGCAGTATACAACAGGGGGGTGGCTACACCTTC,CASSIQQGGGYTF
TRBV11-2,TRBJ1-5,many,NA,TGTGCCAGCAGCCAAGGGGGTCAGCCCCAGCATTTT,CASSQGGQPQHF
TRBV3-1,TRBJ2-6,NA,NA,TGTGCCAGCAGCCAATTCTACGTACGGCGGACTCGCTCTGGGGCCAACGTCCTGACTTTC,CASSQFYVRRTRSGANVLTF
TRBV5-8,TRBJ1-3,few,NA,TGTGCCAGCAGCTTCCCCAGCGTTTGGGGCCTAAGCTCTGGAAACACCATATATTTT,CASSFPSVWGLSSGNTIYF
TRBV10-3,TRBJ2-3,many,TRBD1,TGTGCCATCAGTAAAGAGGGGGCGACAGATACGCAGTATTTT,CAISKEGATDTQYF
TRBV20-1,TRBJ1-3,many,NA,TGCAGTGCTGAAGACAGACTAGGGGGAAACACCATATATTTT,CSAEDRLGGNTIYF
TRBV10-3,TRBJ2-1,many,NA,TGTGCCGTAGGACCCCGGGACCATTACAATGAGCAGTTCTTC,CAVGPRDHYNEQFF
TRBV5-1,TRBJ1-2,few,NA,TGCGCCAGCATGAAAGGCCCAGGACAAACTAACTATGGCTACACCTTC,CASMKGPGQTNYGYTF
TRBV28,TRBJ2-7,NA,NA,TGTGCCACCGCTCCCGAAGCCACCTACGAGCAGTACTTC,CATAPEATYEQYF
TRBV28,TRBJ2-5,many,NA,TGTGCCAGCAGTTTTTCACAGGGCCTAGGCGTTGGGACCCAGTACTTC,CASSFSQGLGVGTQYF
TRBV29-1,TRBJ2-7,NA,TRBD2,TGCAGCGTTGTCCGGGAGGTGAACGAGCAGTACTTC,CSVVREVNEQYF
TRBV3-1,TRBJ1-3,many,NA,TGTGCCAGCAGCCAAGTAACCAGCGCTGGAAACACCATATATTTT,CASSQVTSAGNTIYF